The 22 T cell receptor beta chains listed next were all sequenced from one sample in a study of blood T cell repertoires in COVID-19. Sequenced by immunoSEQ multiplex PCR; TCRdb stores in-frame clones only, minus some. This repertoire shows over 150,000 clones, roughly 83% found once; its top ten account for over 6.5%. The sample taken for sequencing was peripheral blood. These receptors were taken from a woman in her forties with COVID-19, enrolled during active disease.

The chain joins TRBV5-1 to TRBJ2-7; 7 positions agree with TRBD2. The CDR3 covers 14 residues. Germline CDR1 reads SGHRS; CDR2 reads YFSETQ. V gave up 0 bases and J gave up 5 bases; unmatched junction bases: 5. CDR3 sequence (DNA): TGCGCCAGCAGCTTGGGGGCGGGGGTAGACGAGCAGTACTTC. It translates to CASSLGAGVDEQYF.

V and J are TRBV5-5 and TRBJ1-2, with 11 bases matching TRBD1. The CDR3 sequence is 15 residues long. Germline V lookup: CDR1 SGHKS, CDR2 YYEKEE (reference sequence). The trim removed 5 bases at V and 8 bases at J, leaving 11 bases unmatched. DNA for the CDR3: TGTGCCAGCAGTTGGACAGGGGGCGCGACCGGAGGCTACACCTTC. As protein: CASSWTGGATGGYTF. Full variable domain (missing parts from reference TRBV5-5 and TRBJ1-2): DAGVTQSPTHLIKTRGQQVTLRCSPISGHKSVSWYQQVLGQGPQFIFQYYEKEERGRGNFPDRFSARQFPNYSSELNVNALLLGDSALYLCASSWTGGATGGYTFGSGTRLTVV.

The rearrangement links TRBV5-8 to TRBJ1-3; a possible D gene is TRBD1 (5 bases). Germline values: CDR1 SGHTS, CDR2 YDEGEE. The CDR3 loop spans 16 amino acids. Trimming removed 8 bases from V and 1 base from J, with 19 bases in between. CDR3 DNA: TGTGCCAGTCCAGGCGGGGCCACTATATCTGGAAACACCATATATTTT. This codes for CASPGGATISGNTIYF.

This clone was observed a few times. The rearrangement links TRBV29-1 to TRBJ1-1, with 9 positions matching TRBD1. CDR1 is SQVTM and CDR2 is ANQGSEA in the germline V gene. The CDR3 loop spans 14 amino acids. V lost 6 bases to trimming and J lost 7 bases; unmatched junction nucleotides: 12. The CDR3 sequence: CSVAGQGRLGEAFF. The CDR3 DNA reads as TGCAGCGTGGCAGGACAGGGGAGGTTAGGTGAAGCTTTCTTT.

The chain uses TRBV6-4 and TRBJ2-1; 10 bases are a match to TRBD2. The CDR3 totals 17 residues. J lost 6 bases, V lost 5 bases, and 13 bases had no gene match. Germline-derived CDR1 and CDR2 are MRHNA and SNTAGT. The CDR3 nucleotides read TGTGCCAGCAGTACCTTGAGCGGGGGGGCCTCTATCAATGAGCAGTTCTTC. Its protein is CASSTLSGGASINEQFF.

CDR3 sequence reads: CASSPSSPQHF. The CDR3, as DNA: TGTGCCAGCAGTCCCTCTTCGCCCCAGCATTTT. This rearrangement joins TRBV28 to TRBJ1-5; D not certain. CDR1 is MDHEN, CDR2 SYDVKM, per germline. Trimming left V 5 bases short and J 9 bases short, with 8 bases between. This CDR3 comprises 11 residues.

This clone was seen a handful of times. The CDR3 bases are TGTGCCAGCAAAGCCCCTCTCTCCACTGAAGCTTTCTTT. Encoded protein: CASKAPLSTEAFF. The rearrangement joins TRBV7-2 to TRBJ1-1; D remains ambiguous. Trimming shortened V by 7 bases and J by 4 bases, and 13 bases separated the two germline ends. Germline V gene sequence: CDR1 SGHTA, CDR2 FQGNSA. The CDR3 is 13 residues long.

The V gene is TRBV18, the J gene TRBJ2-2; possible D gene TRBD1, 6 bases. The CDR3 totals 17 residues. The germline V gene encodes CDR1 KGHSH and CDR2 LQKENI. V lost 4 bases, J lost 0 bases, and 15 bases lay in between. CDR3: CASSQRGNRANTGELFF. The CDR3 DNA reads as TGTGCCAGCTCACAAAGGGGGAACAGGGCGAACACCGGGGAGCTGTTTTTT.

The chain employs TRBV10-3 and TRBJ2-1, with D tentatively TRBD2 (6 bases). Trimming removed 8 bases from V and 0 bases from J, with 11 bases in between. The CDR3 is 14 amino acids. Germline assignment: CDR1 ENHRY and CDR2 SYGVKD. DNA for the CDR3: TGTGCCATCGGCTTGGGGGGCTCCTACAATGAGCAGTTCTTC. Its protein is CAIGLGGSYNEQFF.

This clone was seen a single time. V gene TRBV7-9 combines with J gene TRBJ2-7, with a possible D match to TRBD2 (6 bases). Germline values: CDR1 SEHNR, CDR2 FQNEAQ (reference sequence). The V gene lost 5 bases and the J gene lost 2 bases, with 13 bases spanning the gap. CDR3 size: 14 residues. The CDR3 DNA follows: TGTGCCAGCAGCCTCCTCGGGAGTCCCTACGAGCAGTACTTC. This sequence encodes CASSLLGSPYEQYF. The whole variable domain, filled in from reference TRBV7-9 and TRBJ2-7, reads DTGVSQNPRHKITKRGQNVTFRCDPISEHNRLYWYRQTLGQGPEFLTYFQNEAQLEKSRLLSDRFSAERPKGSFSTLEIQRTEQGDSAMYLCASSLLGSPYEQYFGPGTRLTVT.

The V and J genes are TRBV10-1 and TRBJ1-1, with D unclear. The germline V gene has CDR1 WNHNN and CDR2 SYGVQD (reference sequence). Trimming pared 2 bases from V and 2 bases from J, leaving 6 bases between. The CDR3 is 13 residues long. The CDR3 sequence is CASSERGNTEAFF. The CDR3 DNA follows: TGCGCCAGCAGTGAGCGGGGAAACACTGAAGCTTTCTTT.

This rearrangement joins TRBV27 to TRBJ1-4; D remains ambiguous. CDR1 is MNHEY and CDR2 is SMNVEV in the germline V gene (reference sequence). The CDR3 has 13 amino acids. Trimming removed 9 bases at V and 5 bases at J, with 13 bases between. The chain's CDR3 is CASTNGVNEKLFF. DNA for the CDR3: TGTGCCAGTACAAACGGGGTAAATGAAAAACTGTTTTTT.

The chain uses TRBV2 and TRBJ2-5, with TRBD2 identical over 10 bases. Germline-derived CDR1 and CDR2 are SNHLY and FYNNEI. The V gene end was trimmed by 6 bases and the J gene end by 7 bases; junction bases not matched to a gene: 11. The CDR3 is 15 residues long. The CDR3: CASSGAGGREGTQYF. The CDR3 nucleotides are TGTGCCAGCAGCGGAGCGGGGGGGCGGGAAGGGACCCAGTACTTC.

V and J are TRBV9 and TRBJ1-1, with no clear D. This CDR3 is 14 amino acids long. Germline V lookup: CDR1 SGDLS, CDR2 YYNGEE. The V end was cut by 0 bases, the J end by 5 bases, with 11 bases between. In nucleotides, the CDR3 is TGTGCCAGCAGCGTAGAACTGTCCAGGACTGAAGCTTTCTTT. Residues: CASSVELSRTEAFF. Full variable domain (remainder filled in from reference TRBV9 and TRBJ1-1): DSGVTQTPKHLITATGQRVTLRCSPRSGDLSVYWYQQSLDQGLQFLIQYYNGEERAKGNILERFSAQQFPDLHSELNLSSLELGDSALYFCASSVELSRTEAFFGQGTRLTVV.

The chain employs TRBV5-1 and TRBJ1-1, with 7 bases aligning to TRBD1. V shed 0 bases and J 7 bases; nucleotides not matched to a gene: 9. The CDR3 loop spans 15 amino acids. The germline V gene has CDR1 SGHRS and CDR2 YFSETQ. The CDR3 reads CASSLGLQGWDEAFF. CDR3 coding DNA: TGCGCCAGCAGCTTGGGGTTACAGGGGTGGGATGAAGCTTTCTTT. Together with reference TRBV5-1 and TRBJ1-1, the CDR3 gives the full variable domain: KAGVTQTPRYLIKTRGQQVTLSCSPISGHRSVSWYQQTPGQGLQFLFEYFSETQRNKGNFPGRFSGRQFSNSRSEMNVSTLELGDSALYLCASSLGLQGWDEAFFGQGTRLTVV.

The rearrangement uses TRBV11-2 and TRBJ2-5, with 7 bases aligning to TRBD2. The germline V gene has CDR1 SGHAT and CDR2 FQNNGV. This CDR3 has 14 amino acids. V trimming: 5 bases; J trimming: 4 bases; junction bases outside the gene matches: 7. The CDR3 reads CASSPPGGRETQYF. As DNA, the CDR3 is TGTGCCAGCAGCCCACCGGGGGGAAGAGAGACCCAGTACTTC.

The rearrangement uses TRBV4-1 and TRBJ1-4; D perhaps matches TRBD1 (5 bases). The CDR3 is 13 residues long. The ends were cut back, 3 bases at V and 14 bases at J, with 16 bases in the middle. The V gene's germline CDR1 is MGHRA and CDR2 YSYEKL. The CDR3 sequence: CASSQSGTVFLFF. In DNA, the CDR3 is TGCGCCAGCAGCCAGTCCGGGACTGTCTTCCTGTTTTTT.

The gene calls are TRBV19 and TRBJ2-7; D gene unclear. Germline V gene lookup returns CDR1 LNHDA and CDR2 SQIVND (reference sequence). Trimming pared 4 bases from V and 5 bases from J, leaving 6 bases between. The CDR3 has 11 amino acids. Here the CDR3 reads CASSTGHEQYF. CDR3 DNA: TGTGCCAGTAGTACAGGCCACGAGCAGTACTTC.

The rearrangement joins TRBV4-1 to TRBJ2-5; no clear D gene. The CDR3 loop spans 14 amino acids. Germline CDR1 is MGHRA and CDR2 is YSYEKL. Between the trimmed V and J ends, which lost 0 bases and 1 base, there was a span of 6 bases. The CDR3 DNA is TGCGCCAGCAGCCAAGACAGCGTCCAAGAGACCCAGTACTTC. Encoded protein: CASSQDSVQETQYF.

The J gene is TRBJ2-1, the V gene TRBV5-4; 11 bases agree with TRBD1. V trimming: 4 bases; J trimming: 6 bases; junction bases outside the gene matches: 9. The CDR3 covers 16 residues. Germline V lookup: CDR1 SGHNT, CDR2 YYREEE (reference sequence). CDR3 sequence: CASSPRDRGSVNEQFF. For the CDR3, the DNA is TGTGCCAGCAGCCCACGGGACAGGGGGTCGGTCAATGAGCAGTTCTTC.

The CDR3 nucleotides are TGTGCCAGCGGGGACAGGGGGCCCATGGCGTATGGCTACACCTTC. The encoded protein is CASGDRGPMAYGYTF. This sequence joins TRBV6-5 and TRBJ1-2; the match to TRBD1 covers 12 bases. Looked up from germline, CDR1 is MNHEY and CDR2 is SVGAGI. This CDR3 contains 15 residues. Trimming took 8 bases from V and 5 from J; bases not matched to a gene: 9.

Comments on this clone: Other nucleotide sequences from this sample produce the same CDR3. The CDR3 loop is CASSYDRGLYEQYF. In nucleotides, the CDR3 is TGTGCCAGCAGTTACGACAGGGGGCTTTACGAGCAGTACTTC. The gene calls are TRBV6-5 and TRBJ2-7; 10 positions match TRBD1. CDR1 is MNHEY, CDR2 SVGAGI, per germline. The CDR3 has 14 amino acids. With 2 bases clipped from V and 4 bases from J, the junction kept 2 bases outside the gene matches.